This TCR beta chain was recorded in a study of T cells in Graves' hyperthyroidism and ophthalmopathy. The CDR3 loop spans 13 amino acids. With 6 bases removed from V and 5 bases from J, the gap between germline ends came to 13 bases. CDR1 is MNHNS and CDR2 is SASEGT in the germline V gene. Patients showing uncontrolled infection, other autoimmune disease, pregnancy or lactation were ineligible. Diagnoses used clinical symptoms, serum thyroxine and TRAb, thyroid ultrasound and orbital computed tomography. RNA transcripts yielded amplified TCR beta CDR3 regions. An initial round of RT-PCR targeting the TCR CDR3 relied on the HTBI primer set. TCRdb called the multiplex PCR reads again in MiXCR, with one record for every CDR3 protein. Here the sample spans some 580,000 distinct CDR3 sequences, about a sixth being singletons.

This chain connects TRBV6-1 to TRBJ1-2; a possible D gene is TRBD1 (6 bases). The clonotype comes from a woman aged 40 to 50 with Graves' ophthalmopathy. Specimen: blood. CDR3 region: CASRPLQGYGYTF. In DNA, the CDR3 is TGTGCCAGCAGGCCGTTACAGGGATATGGCTACACCTTC.